A single sample gave rise to the 5 T cell receptor beta chains below, sequenced in a study of control samples from healthy donors and cancer patients. Generated by immunoSEQ multiplex PCR, the TCRdb table keeps only in-frame clones and is missing some. The sample shows tens of thousands of clones, nearly 90% of them seen only once. What was sequenced was blood. These receptors originate from a woman aged 50 to 60 in good health.

V gene TRBV18 combines with J gene TRBJ1-2; D might be TRBD1 (5 bases). V lost 2 bases and J lost 6, with 10 bases in between. This CDR3 has 13 amino acids. Germline V gene lookup returns CDR1 KGHSH and CDR2 LQKENI. The CDR3 loop reads CASSPAGFDGYTF. DNA of the CDR3: TGTGCCAGCTCACCAGCAGGGTTTGATGGCTACACCTTC. The full variable domain, completed using reference TRBV18 and TRBJ1-2, is NAGVMQNPRHLVRRRGQEARLRCSPMKGHSHVYWYRQLPEEGLKFMVYLQKENIIDESGMPKERFSAEFPKEGPSILRIQQVVRGDSAAYFCASSPAGFDGYTFGSGTRLTVV.

The chain recombines TRBV9 with TRBJ2-5, with TRBD2 matching over 13 bases. The length of the CDR3 is 15 residues. With V trimmed by 0 bases and J by 4 bases, 0 bases remained unmatched. Germline assignment: CDR1 SGDLS and CDR2 YYNGEE. This CDR3 is CASSVGLAGGETQYF. The CDR3 nucleotides are TGTGCCAGCAGCGTAGGACTAGCGGGGGGAGAGACCCAGTACTTC.

The chain is built from TRBV3-1 (or the pseudogene TRBV3-2) and TRBJ2-5; D ambiguous. In germline, CDR1 is LGHDT, CDR2 YNNKEL (reference sequence). Trimming left V 4 bases short and J 7 bases short, with 16 bases between. The CDR3 extends over 14 amino acids. CDR3 nucleotide sequence: TGTGCCAGCAGCCCAAGGGCGGCGCCGGGGACCCAGTACTTC. It is translated as CASSPRAAPGTQYF.

The CDR3 spells CASSLGPSEGWETQYF. CDR3 nucleotides: TGTGCCAGCAGCTTAGGCCCAAGTGAGGGCTGGGAGACCCAGTACTTC. J is TRBJ2-5 and V is TRBV11-2, with D tentatively TRBD2 (5 bases). The CDR3 totals 16 residues. Germline CDR1 reads SGHAT; CDR2 reads FQNNGV. V was pared by 1 base and J by 5 bases, with 17 bases between. The entire variable domain, with the rest obtained from reference TRBV11-2 and TRBJ2-5, is as follows: EAGVAQSPRYKIIEKRQSVAFWCNPISGHATLYWYQQILGQGPKLLIQFQNNGVVDDSQLPKDRFSAERLKGVDSTLKIQPAKLEDSAVYLCASSLGPSEGWETQYFGPGTRLLVL.

The rearrangement joins TRBV30 to TRBJ1-5; unclear D gene. The CDR3 has 14 amino acids. Germline V gene sequence: CDR1 GTSNPN, CDR2 SVGIG (reference sequence). V lost 0 bases to trimming and J lost 2 bases, with 8 bases between them. The CDR3 loop reads CAWSVLTGNQPQHF. CDR3 DNA sequence: TGTGCCTGGAGTGTACTTACAGGCAATCAGCCCCAGCATTTT.